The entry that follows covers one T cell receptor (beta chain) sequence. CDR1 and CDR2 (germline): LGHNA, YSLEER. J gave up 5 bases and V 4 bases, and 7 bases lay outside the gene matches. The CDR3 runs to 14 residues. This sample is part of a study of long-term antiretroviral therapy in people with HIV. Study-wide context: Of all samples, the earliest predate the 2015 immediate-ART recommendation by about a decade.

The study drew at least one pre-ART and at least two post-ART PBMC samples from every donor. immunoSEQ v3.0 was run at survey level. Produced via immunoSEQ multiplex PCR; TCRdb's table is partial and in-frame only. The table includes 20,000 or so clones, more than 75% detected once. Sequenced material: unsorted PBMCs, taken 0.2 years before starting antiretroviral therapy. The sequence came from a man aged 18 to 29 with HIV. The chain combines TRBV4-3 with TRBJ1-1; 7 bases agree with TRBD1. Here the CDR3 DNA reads TGCGCCAGCAGCCCCCGGGACAGTATTACTGAAGCTTTCTTT. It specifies CASSPRDSITEAFF.